The TCR beta chain under discussion was sequenced for a study of identifying expanded T cells in peripheral blood. Note on this clone: The antigen is undetermined.

Sequencing used immunoSEQ multiplex PCR; TCRdb keeps in-frame clones, though not all of them. The sample has roughly 90,000 clones; 70% to 90% are singletons. Study results and limitations: Variance in clone template counts between approximately two-week samples significantly increased with total template count across all healthy donors. Over approximately two and four weeks, about 17 and 20 clones changed, versus 1.2 between replicates.

The specimen was blood. The sequence was obtained from a person aged 18-69 years in good health.

CDR3 sequence reads: CASSFTPGQGGSPLHF. CDR3 nucleotides: TGTGCCAGCAGCTTTACTCCGGGACAGGGAGGCTCACCCCTCCACTTT. The V gene is TRBV7-3, the J gene TRBJ1-6; 9 nucleotides match TRBD1. CDR3 length equals 16 residues. Germline CDR1 and CDR2: SGHTA and FQGTGA. J gave up 10 bases and V 3 bases, and 10 bases lay outside the gene matches.